This TCR beta chain emerged from a study of blood T cell repertoires in COVID-19. Whole-study context: The study drew acute and convalescent COVID-19 samples from the United States, Italy and Spain.

Germline lookup yields CDR1 SGHVS and CDR2 FQNEAQ. V dropped 1 base and J dropped 6; count of bases not matched to a gene: 8. The CDR3 runs to 16 residues. Per the study methods: Amplification from reference gene primers served as the basis for estimated nucleated cell counts. Profiled with immunoSEQ multiplex PCR; TCRdb holds only in-frame clones, not every one. That table gives V, J and clone size, and the DNA gave D and trimming. In the table there are approximately 150,000 clones, more than 80% of which are singletons. The rearrangement links TRBV7-8 to TRBJ2-7; 11 nucleotides agree with TRBD2. Sequencing input: peripheral blood. This clonotype originated in a man between 18 and 29 years old with COVID-19, enrolled during active disease. This CDR3 is CASSLELAGALGEQYF. CDR3 DNA: TGTGCCAGCAGCTTAGAACTAGCGGGAGCCTTAGGCGAGCAGTACTTC.